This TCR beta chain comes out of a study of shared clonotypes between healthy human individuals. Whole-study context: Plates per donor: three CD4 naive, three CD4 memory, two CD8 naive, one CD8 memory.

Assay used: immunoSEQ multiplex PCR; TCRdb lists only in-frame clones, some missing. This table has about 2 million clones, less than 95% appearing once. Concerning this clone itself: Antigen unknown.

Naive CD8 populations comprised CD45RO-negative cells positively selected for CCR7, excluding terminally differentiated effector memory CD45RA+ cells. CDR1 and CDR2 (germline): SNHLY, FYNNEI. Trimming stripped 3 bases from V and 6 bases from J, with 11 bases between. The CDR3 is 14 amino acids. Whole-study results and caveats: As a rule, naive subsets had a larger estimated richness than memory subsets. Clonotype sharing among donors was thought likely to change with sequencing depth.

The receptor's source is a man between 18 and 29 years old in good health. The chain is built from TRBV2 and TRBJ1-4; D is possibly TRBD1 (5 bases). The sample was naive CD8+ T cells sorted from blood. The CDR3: CASSDRALDEKLFF. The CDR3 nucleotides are TGTGCCAGCAGTGACAGGGCTCTGGATGAAAAACTGTTTTTT.